The 20 T cell receptor beta chains reported below all come from one sample, sequenced in a study of T cell changes during pregnancy in multiple sclerosis. Clones were sequenced by immunoSEQ multiplex PCR, and TCRdb holds only the in-frame ones, with some missing. The table shows 58,000 or so clones, with nearly 95% occurring only once. Sequencing was performed on CD4+ T cells from peripheral blood mononuclear cells, taken in the third trimester of pregnancy. Every receptor here comes from a female donor with multiple sclerosis, enrolled in a pregnancy study.

The V and J genes are TRBV4-2 and TRBJ1-6; D perhaps matches TRBD1 (6 bases). There are 15 residues in the CDR3. CDR1 and CDR2 from the germline V gene are LGHNA and YNFKEQ. The V gene lost 1 base and the J gene lost 7 bases, with 11 bases spanning the gap. CDR3 coding DNA: TGTGCCAGCAGCCAAGGGGCCAGGGGAAATTCACCCCTCCACTTT. This encodes CASSQGARGNSPLHF.

This chain uses TRBV27 with TRBJ2-7; possibly TRBD2 for D (5 bases). Germline CDR1 MNHEY, CDR2 SMNVEV (reference sequence). Deletions cut 2 bases from V and 2 bases from J, with 19 bases between. The CDR3 covers 17 residues. The CDR3 spells CASSLRWGAEMAYEQYF. CDR3 nucleotide sequence: TGTGCCAGCAGTTTAAGGTGGGGAGCAGAAATGGCCTACGAGCAGTACTTC.

V gene TRBV4-2 combines with J gene TRBJ2-1; perhaps TRBD1 as D (6 bases). The CDR3 has 18 residues. Germline CDR1 is LGHNA and CDR2 is YNFKEQ. Trimming shortened V by 1 base and J by 0 bases, and 16 bases separated the two germline ends. CDR3 in amino acids: CASSQGTALGGSYNEQFF. CDR3 bases: TGTGCCAGCAGCCAAGGCACAGCATTAGGGGGCTCCTACAATGAGCAGTTCTTC.

The chain joins TRBV6-1 to TRBJ2-3, with D possibly TRBD2 on 6 matching bases. The germline gives CDR1 MNHNS, CDR2 SASEGT. The ends were cut back, 7 bases at V and 1 base at J, with 12 bases in the middle. The CDR3 contains 14 residues. In nucleotides, the CDR3 is TGTGCCAGCAACATAGCGGAAGGCACAGATACGCAGTATTTT. Translated, it gives CASNIAEGTDTQYF.

This clone was recorded only once. This rearrangement joins TRBV7-8 to TRBJ1-2, with D possibly matching TRBD1 (6 bases). This CDR3 has 14 residues. The germline V gene has CDR1 SGHVS and CDR2 FQNEAQ. The V gene lost 5 bases and the J gene lost 2 bases, with 12 bases spanning the gap. CDR3 coding DNA: TGTGCCAGCAGCCCTTCGGGGGGCAACTATGGCTACACCTTC. It specifies CASSPSGGNYGYTF.

This clone was detected only a few times. The rearrangement joins TRBV7-8 to TRBJ2-1; TRBD2 matches at 8 bases. The CDR3 has 19 residues. V trimming: 2 bases; J trimming: 4 bases; junction bases outside the gene matches: 16. Germline assignment: CDR1 SGHVS and CDR2 FQNEAQ. Here the CDR3 reads CASSLSGGVVGGQYNEQFF. The DNA of the CDR3 is TGTGCCAGCAGCTTAAGCGGGGGTGTCGTCGGGGGCCAGTACAATGAGCAGTTCTTC.

V gene TRBV18 combines with J gene TRBJ2-2; tentative D call: TRBD2 (5 bases). Germline assignment: CDR1 KGHSH and CDR2 LQKENI. V lost 4 bases and J lost 7, with 19 bases in between. CDR3 length equals 16 residues. The CDR3 DNA reads TGTGCCAGCTCACAACTCCCCCAGCGCGGAGGCGGGGAGCTGTTTTTT. The encoded protein is CASSQLPQRGGGELFF.

The genes are TRBV5-4 and TRBJ1-3; D gene unclear. The CDR3 is made up of 16 amino acids. V was cut by 5 bases and J by 0 bases, with 15 bases left in between. Germline CDR1 and CDR2: SGHNT and YYREEE (reference sequence). The CDR3, as DNA: TGTGCCAGCAGTCGCGACCAGGATCTCTCTGGAAACACCATATATTTT. Protein sequence: CASSRDQDLSGNTIYF.

The chain is built from TRBV12-5 and TRBJ2-7; 12 nucleotides align to TRBD1. V dropped 2 bases and J dropped 4; count of bases not matched to a gene: 18. Germline CDR1 LGHNT, CDR2 FRNRAP. The CDR3 covers 20 residues. In DNA, the CDR3 is TGTGCTAGTGGTTTGTTACTCGGGACAGGGGGCGTTGGCCTCAATTACGAGCAGTACTTC. Encoded protein: CASGLLLGTGGVGLNYEQYF. Full variable domain (remainder filled in from reference TRBV12-5 and TRBJ2-7): DARVTQTPRHKVTEMGQEVTMRCQPILGHNTVFWYRQTMMQGLELLAYFRNRAPLDDSGMPKDRFSAEMPDATLATLKIQPSEPRDSAVYFCASGLLLGTGGVGLNYEQYFGPGTRLTVT.

The rearrangement links TRBV2 to TRBJ1-1; no firm D call. This CDR3 contains 15 residues. Germline CDR1 reads SNHLY; CDR2 reads FYNNEI. V lost 0 bases and J lost 3, with 11 bases in between. The DNA of the CDR3 is TGTGCCAGCAGTGAAGCGAACCGAGGGTACACTGAAGCTTTCTTT. This sequence encodes CASSEANRGYTEAFF.

This sequence joins TRBV4-1 and TRBJ2-2; TRBD1 matches at 10 bases. The V segment lost 4 bases and the J segment 3 bases; nucleotides outside the gene matches: 5. The length of the CDR3 is 16 residues. CDR1 is MGHRA and CDR2 is YSYEKL in the germline V gene. CDR3 protein: CASSRLGTGDTGELFF. DNA for the CDR3: TGCGCCAGCAGCCGCCTTGGGACAGGGGACACCGGGGAGCTGTTTTTT.

This clone appeared once. The chain links TRBV18 to TRBJ1-2; no firm D call. The CDR3 loop spans 13 amino acids. Germline CDR1 and CDR2: KGHSH and LQKENI. V shed 3 bases and J shed 4 bases, with 9 bases lying between them. CDR3 DNA sequence: TGTGCCAGCTCACCGTTTGAGGGCTATGGCTACACCTTC. This sequence encodes CASSPFEGYGYTF. Full variable domain (missing parts from reference TRBV18 and TRBJ1-2): NAGVMQNPRHLVRRRGQEARLRCSPMKGHSHVYWYRQLPEEGLKFMVYLQKENIIDESGMPKERFSAEFPKEGPSILRIQQVVRGDSAAYFCASSPFEGYGYTFGSGTRLTVV.

The chain has TRBV19 and TRBJ1-2; D gene ambiguous. Trimming cost V 1 base and J 1 base, with 4 bases left between them. Germline-derived CDR1 and CDR2 are LNHDA and SQIVND (reference sequence). CDR3 size: 13 residues. CDR3 loop: CASSIGGNYGYTF. CDR3 in DNA: TGTGCCAGTAGTATAGGAGGTAACTATGGCTACACCTTC. The full variable domain, rest sourced from reference TRBV19 and TRBJ1-2, is DGGITQSPKYLFRKEGQNVTLSCEQNLNHDAMYWYRQDPGQGLRLIYYSQIVNDFQKGDIAEGYSVSREKKESFPLTVTSAQKNPTAFYLCASSIGGNYGYTFGSGTRLTVV.

The V call is TRBV10-3, the J call TRBJ2-5; 10 nucleotides align to TRBD1. CDR1 is ENHRY, CDR2 SYGVKD, per germline. This CDR3 spans 14 amino acids. V shed 6 bases, J shed 7 bases, and the junction held 8 bases outside the gene matches. CDR3 sequence: CAIRLQDRGGTQYF. CDR3 in DNA: TGTGCCATCAGACTCCAGGACAGGGGGGGGACCCAGTACTTC.

This clone was picked up one time. The chain couples TRBV2 to TRBJ2-1, with 7 positions matching TRBD2. Germline CDR1 and CDR2: SNHLY and FYNNEI. CDR3 length: 14 amino acids. Trimming cost V 7 bases and J 9 bases; bases outside gene matches: 12. The CDR3 reads CASKESGEAGEQFF. CDR3 sequence (DNA): TGTGCCAGCAAGGAAAGCGGGGAGGCGGGTGAGCAGTTCTTC.

The rearrangement links TRBV28 to TRBJ1-1, with a weak D call TRBD1 (5 bases). Trimming removed 2 bases from V and 4 bases from J, with 8 bases in between. The V gene's germline CDR1 is MDHEN and CDR2 SYDVKM. This CDR3 comprises 13 residues. The CDR3: CASSLPGGTEAFF. The CDR3, as DNA: TGTGCCAGCAGTTTACCCGGGGGCACTGAAGCTTTCTTT.

The V call is TRBV10-1, the J call TRBJ2-4; 9 bases are a match to TRBD1. After removal of 2 bases from V and 6 bases from J, the junction contained 5 bases not matched to a gene. The CDR3 is 15 residues long. Germline CDR1 reads WNHNN; CDR2 reads SYGVQD (reference sequence). The CDR3 here is CASSESQDRGNIQYF. The CDR3, as DNA: TGCGCCAGCAGTGAGAGTCAGGACAGGGGAAACATTCAGTACTTC.

This clone was detected only once. The chain is built from TRBV15 and TRBJ1-4; TRBD1 agrees at 7 bases. Trimming removed 5 bases from V and 5 bases from J; junction bases left unmatched: 8. Per the germline V gene, CDR1 is LNHNV and CDR2 is YYDKDF (reference sequence). This CDR3 is built from 15 residues. The CDR3 loop is CATSVQGLGNEKLFF. CDR3 coding DNA: TGTGCCACCAGCGTACAGGGGTTGGGAAATGAAAAACTGTTTTTT.

CDR3 coding DNA: TGCGCCAGCAGCCTAGGACAGGGGAGAGATACGCAGTATTTT. Its translation is CASSLGQGRDTQYF. This chain joins TRBV4-1 and TRBJ2-3; 9 positions agree with TRBD1. The V and J ends lost 4 bases and 5 bases, in that order; junction bases with no gene match: 4. Germline V gives CDR1 MGHRA, CDR2 YSYEKL. The CDR3 is 14 amino acids.

The chain couples TRBV9 to TRBJ1-4, with 9 nucleotides matching TRBD1. There are 18 residues in the CDR3. V lost 0 bases and J lost 8; bases outside the gene matches: 14. Germline values: CDR1 SGDLS, CDR2 YYNGEE. The CDR3 protein is CASSVVGQGRVLGEKLFF. CDR3 in DNA: TGTGCCAGCAGCGTAGTAGGACAGGGGAGGGTTTTGGGGGAAAAACTGTTTTTT.